This T cell receptor (beta chain) was profiled in a study of cytomegalovirus exposure and HLA in healthy donors. Study-wide points: There were some public TCRs occurring in many donors, but most TCR sequences were rare.

With 5 bases clipped from V and 5 bases from J, the junction kept 14 bases outside the gene matches. Germline assignment: CDR1 MNHEY and CDR2 SMNVEV (reference sequence). The CDR3 consists of 16 residues. For this clone: The antigen is undetermined.

This PCR relied on a set of 60 Vbeta primers and 13 Jbeta primers. TCRdb's table, derived via immunoSEQ multiplex PCR, lists solely in-frame clones and lacks some. The sample includes about 120,000 clones, approximately 80% of them seen just once. Sequenced: PBMCs. The chain has TRBV27 and TRBJ1-1, with 7 bases identical to TRBD1. The source of this sequence is a woman aged 35 to 49 in good health and CMV-seronegative. The CDR3 DNA reads TGTGCCAGCAGTCAACGACAGGGTGGGGGTAAGACTGAAGCTTTCTTT. It is translated as CASSQRQGGGKTEAFF.